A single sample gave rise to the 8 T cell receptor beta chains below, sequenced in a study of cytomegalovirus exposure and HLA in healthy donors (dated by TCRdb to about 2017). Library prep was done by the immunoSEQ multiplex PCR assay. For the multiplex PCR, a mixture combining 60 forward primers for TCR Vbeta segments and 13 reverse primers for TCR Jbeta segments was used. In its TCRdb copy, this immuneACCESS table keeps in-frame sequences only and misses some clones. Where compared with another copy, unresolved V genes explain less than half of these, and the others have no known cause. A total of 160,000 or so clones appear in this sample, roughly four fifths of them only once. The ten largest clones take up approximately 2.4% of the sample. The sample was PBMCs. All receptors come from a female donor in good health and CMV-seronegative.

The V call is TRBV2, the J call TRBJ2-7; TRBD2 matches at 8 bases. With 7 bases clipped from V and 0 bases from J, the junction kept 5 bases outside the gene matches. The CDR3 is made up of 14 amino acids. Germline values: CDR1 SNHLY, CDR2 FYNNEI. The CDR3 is CASNGGRNSYEQYF. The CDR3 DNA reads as TGTGCCAGCAATGGCGGGAGGAACTCCTACGAGCAGTACTTC.

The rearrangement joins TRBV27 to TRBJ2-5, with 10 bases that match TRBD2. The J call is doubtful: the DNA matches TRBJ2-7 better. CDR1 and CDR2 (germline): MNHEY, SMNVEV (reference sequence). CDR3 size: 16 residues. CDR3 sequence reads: CASSLLRSGGAFEQYF. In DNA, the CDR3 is TGTGCCAGCAGTTTACTACGGAGCGGGGGGGCCTTCGAGCAGTACTTC.

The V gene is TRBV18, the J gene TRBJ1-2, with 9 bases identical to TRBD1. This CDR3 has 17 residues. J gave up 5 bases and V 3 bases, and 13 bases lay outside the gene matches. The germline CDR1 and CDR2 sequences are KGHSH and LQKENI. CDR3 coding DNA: TGTGCCAGCTCACCGCAGAAACAGGGGGCTACGGGGTATGGCTACACCTTC. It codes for CASSPQKQGATGYGYTF.

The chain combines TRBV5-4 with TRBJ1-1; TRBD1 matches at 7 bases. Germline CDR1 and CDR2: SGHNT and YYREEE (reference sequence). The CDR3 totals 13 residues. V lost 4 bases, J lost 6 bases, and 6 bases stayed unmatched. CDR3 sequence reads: CASSRDRAAEAFF. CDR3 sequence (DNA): TGTGCCAGCAGCCGTGACAGGGCGGCTGAAGCTTTCTTT.

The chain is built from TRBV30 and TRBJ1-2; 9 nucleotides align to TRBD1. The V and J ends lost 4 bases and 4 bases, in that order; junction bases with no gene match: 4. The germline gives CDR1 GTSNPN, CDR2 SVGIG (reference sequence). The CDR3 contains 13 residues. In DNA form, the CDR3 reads TGTGCCTGGAAAGGGACAGGGATCTATGGCTACACCTTC. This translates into CAWKGTGIYGYTF. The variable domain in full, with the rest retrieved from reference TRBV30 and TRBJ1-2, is SQTIHQWPATLVQPVGSPLSLECTVEGTSNPNLYWYRQAAGRGLQLLFYSVGIGQISSEVPQNLSASRPQDRQFILSSKKLLLSDSGFYLCAWKGTGIYGYTFGSGTRLTVV.

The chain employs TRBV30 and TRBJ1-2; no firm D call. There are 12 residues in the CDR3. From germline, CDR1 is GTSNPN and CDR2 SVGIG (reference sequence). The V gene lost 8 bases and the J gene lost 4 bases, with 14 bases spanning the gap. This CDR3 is CAGAYGSYGYTF. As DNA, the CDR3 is TGTGCCGGAGCCTACGGGTCCTATGGCTACACCTTC.

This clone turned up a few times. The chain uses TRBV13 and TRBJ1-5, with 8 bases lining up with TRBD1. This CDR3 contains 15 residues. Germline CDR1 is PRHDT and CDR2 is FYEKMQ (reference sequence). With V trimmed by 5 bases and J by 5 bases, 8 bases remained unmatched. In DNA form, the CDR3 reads TGTGCCAGCAGCAACGGACAGGGCGGTCATCAGCCCCAGCATTTT. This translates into CASSNGQGGHQPQHF.

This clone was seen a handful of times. The CDR3 nucleotides are TGCGCCAGCAGCCAAGAGGTTGACGGGGGCACTGAAGCTTTCTTT. It translates to CASSQEVDGGTEAFF. The V and J genes are TRBV4-3 and TRBJ1-1; D possibly corresponds to TRBD1 (5 bases). CDR3 length: 15 amino acids. V was shortened by 0 bases and J by 4 bases, with 12 bases between the two germline ends. The germline V gene encodes CDR1 LGHNA and CDR2 YSLEER.